This T cell receptor beta chain is drawn from a study of blood T cell repertoires in COVID-19. Whole-study context: From the United States, Italy and Spain came samples of acute and convalescent COVID-19. T cells, B-cell-depleted T cells, or PBMCs provided the cDNA or gDNA that served as material.

Across under 25 US areas, participants ranged in age from about 18 to 90 years. For recovered donors of Cohort 3, there were two negative PCRs, clearance, or symptom resolution. Only in-frame clones appear in the TCRdb table, and some are missing; sequencing was by immunoSEQ multiplex PCR. The table includes approximately 250,000 clones, around four fifths detected once. V was trimmed by 7 bases and J by 2 bases, leaving 18 bases between them. Germline-derived CDR1 and CDR2 are LNHDA and SQIVND (reference sequence). CDR3 length equals 16 residues. The sample comprised PBMCs or T cells enriched from blood (not recorded which). The TCR sequence derives from a man aged 40-49 years who had recovered from COVID-19. The chain couples TRBV19 to TRBJ1-5; TRBD1 is a possible D gene (5 bases). CDR3: CASTNRGGKGNQPQHF. In nucleotides, the CDR3 is TGTGCCAGTACAAACCGGGGGGGTAAGGGCAATCAGCCCCAGCATTTT. Variable domain in full (rest from reference TRBV19 and TRBJ1-5): DGGITQSPKYLFRKEGQNVTLSCEQNLNHDAMYWYRQDPGQGLRLIYYSQIVNDFQKGDIAEGYSVSREKKESFPLTVTSAQKNPTAFYLCASTNRGGKGNQPQHFGDGTRLSIL.